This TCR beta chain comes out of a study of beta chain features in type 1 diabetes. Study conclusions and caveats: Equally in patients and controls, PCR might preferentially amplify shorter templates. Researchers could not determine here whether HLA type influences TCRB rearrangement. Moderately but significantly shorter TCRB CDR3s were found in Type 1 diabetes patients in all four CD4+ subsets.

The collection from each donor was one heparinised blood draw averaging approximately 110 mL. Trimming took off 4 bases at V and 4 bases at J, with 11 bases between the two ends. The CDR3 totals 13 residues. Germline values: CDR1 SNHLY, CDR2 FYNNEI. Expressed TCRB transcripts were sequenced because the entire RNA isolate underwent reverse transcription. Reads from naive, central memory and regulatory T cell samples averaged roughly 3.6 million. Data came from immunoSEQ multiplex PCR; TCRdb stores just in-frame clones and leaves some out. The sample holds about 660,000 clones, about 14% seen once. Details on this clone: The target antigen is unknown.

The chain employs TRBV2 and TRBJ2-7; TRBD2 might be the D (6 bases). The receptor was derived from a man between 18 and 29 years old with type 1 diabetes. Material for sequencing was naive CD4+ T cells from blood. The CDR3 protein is CASSGREQYEQYF. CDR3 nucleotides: TGTGCCAGCAGTGGACGGGAGCAATACGAGCAGTACTTC.